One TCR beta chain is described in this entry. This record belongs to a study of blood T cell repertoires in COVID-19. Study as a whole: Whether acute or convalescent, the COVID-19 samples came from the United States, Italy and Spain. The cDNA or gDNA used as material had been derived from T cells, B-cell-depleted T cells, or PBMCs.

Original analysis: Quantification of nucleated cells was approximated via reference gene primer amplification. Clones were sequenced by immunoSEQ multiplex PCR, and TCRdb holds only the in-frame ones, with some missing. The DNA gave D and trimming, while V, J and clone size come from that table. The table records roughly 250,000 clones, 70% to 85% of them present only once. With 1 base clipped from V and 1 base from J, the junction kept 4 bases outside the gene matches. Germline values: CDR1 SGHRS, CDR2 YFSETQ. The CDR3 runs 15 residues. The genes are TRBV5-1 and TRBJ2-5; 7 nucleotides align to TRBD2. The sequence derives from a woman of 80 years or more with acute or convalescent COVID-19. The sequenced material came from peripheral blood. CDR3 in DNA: TGCGCCAGCAGCTTGTTGCCTAGCGGCCAAGAGACCCAGTACTTC. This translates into CASSLLPSGQETQYF. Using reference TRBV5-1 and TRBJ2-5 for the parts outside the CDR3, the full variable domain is KAGVTQTPRYLIKTRGQQVTLSCSPISGHRSVSWYQQTPGQGLQFLFEYFSETQRNKGNFPGRFSGRQFSNSRSEMNVSTLELGDSALYLCASSLLPSGQETQYFGPGTRLLVL.